The 12 T cell receptor beta chains given below trace back to one sample, sequenced in a study of T cells in Graves' hyperthyroidism and ophthalmopathy. What was amplified from RNA transcripts were TCR beta CDR3 regions. First-round RT-PCR targeting the TCR CDR3 was performed with the HTBI primer set. TCRdb reprocessed the multiplex PCR reads with MiXCR, giving one entry per CDR3 protein. The sample lists about 300,000 distinct CDR3 sequences; roughly 17% were seen once. The sequencing input was blood. The receptors were sampled from a man younger than 45 with Graves' hyperthyroidism.

As to this clonotype: A much larger clone lies a single base off, so this may be a read error. The conserved closing phenylalanine or tryptophan is absent in this CDR3, likely reflecting a read error. The V call is TRBV20-1, the J call TRBJ2-7; tentatively, D is TRBD1 (5 bases). This CDR3 comprises 12 residues. The germline CDR1 and CDR2 sequences are DFQATT and SNEGSKA (reference sequence). CDR3 region: CSPTASSYEQYS. In DNA, the CDR3 is TGCAGCCCGACAGCTTCCTCCTACGAGCAGTACTCC.

V and J are TRBV5-1 and TRBJ1-4; D unclear. V dropped 5 bases and J dropped 0 bases, with 8 bases sitting between them. In germline, CDR1 is SGHRS, CDR2 YFSETQ. The CDR3 covers 14 residues. CDR3 in DNA: TGCGCCAGCAGGAGAATTGCAACTAATGAAAAACTGTTTTTT. Translating gives CASRRIATNEKLFF.

The V call is TRBV28, the J call TRBJ2-7; D not resolved. Germline values: CDR1 MDHEN, CDR2 SYDVKM. V lost 2 bases and J 7 bases, leaving 18 bases between the germline ends. This CDR3 spans 15 amino acids. CDR3: CASSLDRGPRREQYF. CDR3 nucleotide sequence: TGTGCCAGCAGTTTAGATCGCGGCCCCCGGAGAGAGCAGTACTTC. Using reference TRBV28 and TRBJ2-7 for the parts outside the CDR3, the full variable domain is DVKVTQSSRYLVKRTGEKVFLECVQDMDHENMFWYRQDPGLGLRLIYFSYDVKMKEKGDIPEGYSVSREKKERFSLILESASTNQTSMYLCASSLDRGPRREQYFGPGTRLTVT.

Ten or more counts support this clonotype. The gene calls are TRBV27 and TRBJ1-1, with no clear D. Per the germline V gene, CDR1 is MNHEY and CDR2 is SMNVEV (reference sequence). There are 14 residues in the CDR3. V lost 4 bases, J lost 0 bases, and 9 bases lay in between. The CDR3 nucleotides read TGTGCCAGCAGTTGGGGTACTATGAACACTGAAGCTTTCTTT. This encodes CASSWGTMNTEAFF.

This clonotype has at least ten counts. V gene TRBV11-3 combines with J gene TRBJ2-1, with 7 bases matching TRBD2. V dropped 2 bases and J dropped 5; count of bases not matched to a gene: 6. CDR1 is SGHNT, CDR2 YENEEA, per germline. This CDR3 region has 15 residues. This CDR3 reads CASSLRLGRDNEQFF. CDR3 coding DNA: TGTGCCAGCAGCTTAAGGCTGGGGAGGGACAATGAGCAGTTCTTC.

This chain joins TRBV7-3 and TRBJ2-3; 7 bases line up with TRBD2. The junction had 11 bases not matched to a gene; V was cut back by 5 bases and J by 6 bases. CDR1 and CDR2 (germline): SGHTA, FQGTGA. The CDR3 loop spans 15 amino acids. CDR3 in amino acids: CASSRQPGGSDTQYF. In DNA, the CDR3 is TGTGCCAGCAGCCGTCAACCGGGAGGATCGGATACGCAGTATTTT.

With regard to this clonotype: A much bigger clone sits one base away, suggesting this may be a read error. The chain has TRBV6-1 and TRBJ2-7; unclear D gene. The DNA end is a closer match to TRBJ2-1, so the J assignment may be wrong. Germline V gene lookup returns CDR1 MNHNS and CDR2 SASEGT. This CDR3 has 12 residues. CDR3 nucleotides: TGTGCCAGCAGTGTTATGTTCTACGAGCAGTTCTTC. Translating gives CASSVMFYEQFF.

With respect to this clonotype: A junction end diverges from the germline sequence, so it may reflect a read error. This chain joins TRBV5-8 and TRBJ2-1; D is ambiguous. Germline CDR1 SGHTS, CDR2 YDEGEE. CDR3 length: 15 residues. This chain's CDR3 is CANSLLGSSYNEQFF. The CDR3 DNA sequence: TGTGCCAACAGCTTGCTCGGAAGCTCCTACAATGAGCAGTTCTTC.

This clonotype showed up many times. The chain links TRBV29-1 to TRBJ2-3; 9 bases are a match to TRBD1. CDR3 length equals 13 residues. CDR1 SQVTM and CDR2 ANQGSEA come from the germline V gene. Trimming removed 7 bases from V and 4 bases from J; junction bases left unmatched: 6. CDR3 in DNA: TGCAGCGCCCGGGACAGGGTTGCAGATACGCAGTATTTT. This gives the protein CSARDRVADTQYF.

This clonotype has at least ten counts. The chain is built from TRBV28 and TRBJ2-5; the D gene is possibly TRBD2 (7 bases). Germline assignment: CDR1 MDHEN and CDR2 SYDVKM. This CDR3 spans 13 amino acids. Deletions cut 7 bases from V and 7 bases from J, with 16 bases between. Here the CDR3 DNA reads TGTGCCAGCACTTCGGGGGGCACCGGGACCCAGTACTTC. This encodes CASTSGGTGTQYF.

This clonotype was recorded a few times. The chain couples TRBV4-1 to TRBJ2-7; 10 nucleotides align to TRBD2. There are 18 residues in the CDR3. CDR1 and CDR2 (germline): MGHRA, YSYEKL. V dropped 0 bases and J dropped 2; count of bases not matched to a gene: 10. The CDR3 DNA sequence: TGCGCCAGCAGCCAAGATATTTCTAGCGGGGGAAGGGCCTACGAGCAGTACTTC. Amino acids: CASSQDISSGGRAYEQYF.

This clonotype was observed many times. The chain uses TRBV5-5 and TRBJ1-2, with D perhaps TRBD1 (5 bases). The germline CDR1 and CDR2 sequences are SGHKS and YYEKEE (reference sequence). Trimming left V 4 bases short and J 9 bases short, with 22 bases between. The CDR3 length is 15 residues. DNA for the CDR3: TGTGCCAGCAGCCCCAACCCGGGACTCTCACCGCGCTACACCTTC. Translated, it gives CASSPNPGLSPRYTF.